The 10 T cell receptor beta chains below come from one sample, sequenced in a study of cytotoxic CD8 clonotypes in ibrutinib-treated CLL. TCRdb's table, derived via immunoSEQ multiplex PCR, lists solely in-frame clones and lacks some. The table shows nearly 300,000 clones, with about 72% occurring only once. Specimen: PBMCs, collected at disease progression, from a patient treated with ibrutinib. The receptor set was obtained from a human donor with chronic lymphocytic leukemia.

This clone was picked up one time. The rearrangement joins TRBV18 to TRBJ1-5; D might be TRBD1 (5 bases). Germline V gives CDR1 KGHSH, CDR2 LQKENI. This CDR3 is 14 amino acids long. V gave up 4 bases and J gave up 3 bases, with 10 bases separating them. In nucleotides, the CDR3 is TGTGCCAGCTCACAATCGGGGGACAATCAGCCCCAGCATTTT. Translating it yields CASSQSGDNQPQHF.

V and J are TRBV5-4 and TRBJ2-1; the match to TRBD2 covers 11 bases. Per germline, CDR1 SGHNT and CDR2 YYREEE (reference sequence). This CDR3 spans 15 amino acids. V lost 3 bases, J lost 5 bases, and 4 bases stayed unmatched. The CDR3 sequence: CASSYLAGGNNEQFF. DNA for the CDR3: TGTGCCAGCAGCTATCTAGCGGGAGGTAACAATGAGCAGTTCTTC.

The chain's CDR3 is CASSELFIYF. The CDR3 DNA is TGTGCCAGCAGTGAACTCTTCATATATTTT. The chain has TRBV2 and TRBJ2-3; D ambiguous. The tail of the sequence fits TRBJ1-3 better, so the J call may be wrong. CDR3 length: 10 residues. The germline V gene encodes CDR1 SNHLY and CDR2 FYNNEI.

V gene TRBV4-3 combines with J gene TRBJ1-5; 7 nucleotides align to TRBD1. Trimming at V came to 4 bases and at J to 4 bases, leaving 13 bases not matched to a gene. The CDR3 runs 17 residues. Per germline, CDR1 LGHNA and CDR2 YSLEER. CDR3 region: CASSPNPHRGPNQPQHF. The CDR3 DNA follows: TGCGCCAGCAGCCCAAACCCGCACAGGGGACCAAATCAGCCCCAGCATTTT.

This clone was observed a single time. Written as DNA, the CDR3 is TGCGCCAGCAGTGAGGGATTTCTCACCGGGACGGTAACGGCCCAGTACTTC. Protein product: CASSEGFLTGTVTAQYF. The chain has TRBV10-2 and TRBJ2-5; either TRBD1 or TRBD2 may fit D (5 bases each). Trimming left V 2 bases short and J 9 bases short, with 25 bases between. Germline values: CDR1 WSHSY, CDR2 SAAADI. The CDR3 covers 17 residues.

The chain combines TRBV6-1 with TRBJ2-1; 7 bases are a match to TRBD1. With V trimmed by 2 bases and J by 2 bases, 6 bases remained unmatched. The CDR3 spans 16 residues. The germline V gene has CDR1 MNHNS and CDR2 SASEGT. CDR3 bases: TGTGCCAGCAGTGAAATGTGGGACAGAACCTACAATGAGCAGTTCTTC. Translated, it gives CASSEMWDRTYNEQFF.

V and J are TRBV7-3 and TRBJ2-3; tentatively, D is TRBD2 (5 bases). This CDR3 region has 18 residues. The ends were cut back, 5 bases at V and 2 bases at J, with 23 bases in the middle. Per the germline V gene, CDR1 is SGHTA and CDR2 is FQGTGA. The CDR3 spells CASSPGGWARRSTDTQYF. The CDR3 DNA sequence: TGTGCCAGCAGCCCAGGAGGTTGGGCTAGGCGTTCCACAGATACGCAGTATTTT.

This chain connects TRBV5-6 to TRBJ2-5; D not resolved. The V gene's germline CDR1 is SGHDT and CDR2 YYEEEE. V lost 4 bases and J 5 bases, leaving 6 bases between the germline ends. This CDR3 has 11 amino acids. The CDR3 bases are TGTGCCAGCAGCACCCGGGAGACCCAGTACTTC. It codes for CASSTRETQYF.

J is TRBJ2-7 and V is TRBV10-3; 10 bases fit TRBD2. With 10 bases clipped from V and 2 bases from J, the junction kept 8 bases outside the gene matches. CDR3 size: 14 residues. From germline, CDR1 is ENHRY and CDR2 SYGVKD. The CDR3 DNA sequence: TGTGCCACCACCTCTAGCGGGGGAGCCTACGAGCAGTACTTC. Translated: CATTSSGGAYEQYF.

This chain uses TRBV7-9 with TRBJ2-2; D is perhaps TRBD2 (5 bases). V was clipped by 4 bases and J by 1 base, with 10 bases between them. This CDR3 has 15 residues. Germline CDR1 is SEHNR and CDR2 is FQNEAQ (reference sequence). The CDR3 here is CASSWGDRNTGELFF. CDR3 sequence (DNA): TGTGCCAGCAGCTGGGGAGATCGGAACACCGGGGAGCTGTTTTTT.